The 18 T cell receptor beta chains below come from one sample, sequenced in a study of blood T cell repertoires in COVID-19 (dated by TCRdb to the early 2020s). Libraries were constructed by the immunoSEQ multiplex PCR assay. Entries here come from immuneACCESS through TCRdb and include only in-frame sequences with V and J called. Some clones fail to appear in such tables; in the studies checked, an unresolved V gene covers under half of the shortfall, and the cause of the remainder is unknown. This sample holds 130,000 to 150,000 clones; just under 80% were observed only once. Clones ranked in the top ten supply less than 2.5% of the sample. Sequenced input: peripheral blood. These receptors originate from a woman in her fifties or sixties with acute or convalescent COVID-19.

This rearrangement joins TRBV6-6 to TRBJ2-1; 8 bases match TRBD2. The CDR3 totals 15 residues. Unmatched junction bases numbered 6, after V lost 5 bases and J lost 3 bases. Germline V gives CDR1 MNHNY, CDR2 SVGAGI (reference sequence). CDR3 sequence: CASSKAGVGYNEQFF. Written as DNA, the CDR3 is TGTGCCAGCAGTAAAGCGGGAGTGGGCTACAATGAGCAGTTCTTC.

This chain joins TRBV6-1 and TRBJ2-7; a weak D match, TRBD1 (6 bases). The CDR3 is made up of 15 amino acids. Trimming cost V 1 base and J 2 bases, with 12 bases left between them. Germline values: CDR1 MNHNS, CDR2 SASEGT. The CDR3 nucleotides read TGTGCCAGCAGTGAAGGCCCAGGGGCCACCTACGAGCAGTACTTC. It codes for CASSEGPGATYEQYF.

The genes are TRBV7-8 and TRBJ2-1, with D possibly being TRBD2 (7 bases). CDR1 and CDR2 from the germline V gene are SGHVS and FQNEAQ. The CDR3 covers 16 residues. V was cut by 8 bases and J by 7 bases, with 24 bases left in between. Here the CDR3 reads CASLNARGGGMNEQFF. Written as DNA, the CDR3 is TGTGCCAGCCTAAACGCTAGGGGAGGGGGTATGAATGAGCAGTTCTTC. Filled out from reference TRBV7-8 and TRBJ2-1, the complete variable domain reads GAGVSQSPRYKVAKRGQDVALRCDPISGHVSLFWYQQALGQGPEFLTYFQNEAQLDKSGLPSDRFFAERPEGSVSTLKIQRTQQEDSAVYLCASLNARGGGMNEQFFGPGTRLTVL.

The V gene is TRBV10-3, the J gene TRBJ2-7; tentative D call: TRBD1 (9 bases). The CDR3 runs 13 residues. The germline CDR1 and CDR2 sequences are ENHRY and SYGVKD. The DNA of the CDR3 is TGTGCTTCCCGGGAGGGACAGGGAGGCGAGCAGTACTTC. As protein: CASREGQGGEQYF.

CDR3 in amino acids: CASSPSLGQGGEQFF. As DNA, the CDR3 is TGTGCCAGCAGCCCGAGCCTTGGGCAGGGCGGTGAGCAGTTCTTC. J is TRBJ2-1 and V is TRBV11-2; TRBD1 is a possible D gene (5 bases). Trimming left V 5 bases short and J 9 bases short, with 20 bases between. The CDR3 extends over 15 amino acids. Germline V gene lookup returns CDR1 SGHAT and CDR2 FQNNGV.

The chain recombines TRBV28 with TRBJ2-2; the D gene is possibly TRBD2 (6 bases). The CDR3 is made up of 15 amino acids. V lost 3 bases and J lost 0, with 8 bases in between. Germline V gene data show CDR1 as MDHEN and CDR2 as SYDVKM. The CDR3 reads CASSFAGPNTGELFF. The CDR3, as DNA: TGTGCCAGCAGTTTCGCGGGACCGAACACCGGGGAGCTGTTTTTT.

This chain uses TRBV21-1 with TRBJ2-7; the table gives TRBD1 as D, unverified against the DNA. TRBV21-1 is recorded as a pseudogene. The CDR3 runs to 15 residues. CDR3 coding DNA: TGTGCCAGCAGCCGCCTCCGACAGAGCTCCTACGAGCAGTACTTC. Encoded protein: CASSRLRQSSYEQYF.

The V and J genes are TRBV19 and TRBJ1-4; 9 bases match TRBD1. This CDR3 contains 14 residues. V shed 8 bases and J 7 bases; nucleotides not matched to a gene: 8. Germline V gives CDR1 LNHDA, CDR2 SQIVND (reference sequence). The CDR3 DNA reads TGTGCCAGTCGTACGACAGGGGGAGGTGAAAAACTGTTTTTT. Protein sequence: CASRTTGGGEKLFF.

The rearrangement links TRBV28 to TRBJ1-2, with D possibly TRBD1 on 6 matching bases. Germline assignment: CDR1 MDHEN and CDR2 SYDVKM. The CDR3 extends over 13 amino acids. Trimming left V 9 bases short and J 3 bases short, with 14 bases between. CDR3 residues: CASLQGDDYGYTF. The DNA for the CDR3 is TGTGCCAGTTTACAGGGTGACGACTATGGCTACACCTTC.

This clone was seen just once. J is TRBJ2-3 and V is TRBV24-1; 11 nucleotides align to TRBD2. The V segment lost 3 bases and the J segment 1 base; nucleotides outside the gene matches: 14. The germline V gene has CDR1 KGHDR and CDR2 SFDVKD. This CDR3 has 20 residues. The CDR3 protein is CATSDPLAGGRRTGTDTQYF. The CDR3 coding sequence is TGTGCCACCAGTGATCCCCTAGCGGGAGGCCGACGAACTGGCACAGATACGCAGTATTTT.

The chain recombines TRBV14 with TRBJ1-2, with 9 positions matching TRBD1. Germline CDR1 is SGHDN and CDR2 is FVKESK. The V gene end was trimmed by 1 base and the J gene end by 7 bases; junction bases not matched to a gene: 7. This CDR3 spans 15 amino acids. As DNA, the CDR3 is TGTGCCAGCAGCCAAGCCTCCGGGACAGGGAGTGGCTACACCTTC. It is translated as CASSQASGTGSGYTF.

The genes are TRBV5-1 and TRBJ2-3, with D tentatively TRBD1 (6 bases). This CDR3 comprises 14 residues. The germline V gene has CDR1 SGHRS and CDR2 YFSETQ. Trimming removed 5 bases at V and 1 base at J, with 11 bases between. The CDR3 DNA reads as TGCGCCAGCAGAATGGACAGACGCACAGATACGCAGTATTTT. Protein product: CASRMDRRTDTQYF.

V is TRBV29-1 and J is TRBJ2-1; D remains unclear. V gave up 4 bases and J gave up 13 bases, with 8 bases separating them. The CDR3 extends over 9 amino acids. Germline values: CDR1 SQVTM, CDR2 ANQGSEA. CDR3 sequence reads: CSVGAVQFF. The DNA for the CDR3 is TGCAGCGTTGGGGCTGTACAGTTCTTC.

This chain connects TRBV30 to TRBJ2-7; 9 bases line up with TRBD1. V gave up 5 bases and J gave up 5 bases; unmatched junction bases: 4. There are 12 residues in the CDR3. CDR1 and CDR2 (germline): GTSNPN, SVGIG (reference sequence). In nucleotides, the CDR3 is TGTGCCTGGGAAGGGACAGGGAACGAGCAGTACTTC. Protein sequence: CAWEGTGNEQYF.

The sample holds a few counts of this clone. The chain links TRBV28 to TRBJ2-1, with no clear D. The CDR3 is 15 amino acids. The germline CDR1 and CDR2 sequences are MDHEN and SYDVKM. Trimming took 5 bases from V and 2 from J, leaving 13 bases between them. For the CDR3, the DNA is TGTGCCAGCAGTCCCCTCAGCGAAACCTACAATGAGCAGTTCTTC. The encoded protein is CASSPLSETYNEQFF.

The rearrangement joins TRBV14 to TRBJ2-1; 8 bases are a match to TRBD2. CDR3 length equals 14 residues. CDR1 and CDR2 from the germline V gene are SGHDN and FVKESK. V shed 4 bases, J shed 9 bases, and the junction held 8 bases outside the gene matches. CDR3 amino acids: CASSLPGLASEQFF. The CDR3, as DNA: TGTGCCAGCAGCCTACCTGGACTAGCCAGTGAGCAGTTCTTC.

J is TRBJ2-4 and V is TRBV29-1; weak D call: TRBD2 (7 bases). Germline V CDR1 and CDR2: SQVTM, ANQGSEA. CDR3 length: 14 residues. V was pared by 5 bases and J by 7 bases, with 18 bases between. The CDR3 sequence is CSVHPGGRGNIQYF. The CDR3 nucleotides read TGCAGCGTTCACCCGGGGGGCCGAGGCAACATTCAGTACTTC. The full variable domain, with the rest looked up from reference TRBV29-1 and TRBJ2-4, is SAVISQKPSRDICQRGTSLTIQCQVDSQVTMMFWYRQQPGQSLTLIATANQGSEATYESGFVIDKFPISRPNLTFSTLTVSNMSPEDSSIYLCSVHPGGRGNIQYFGAGTRLSVL.

The J gene is TRBJ2-5, the V gene TRBV2, with 7 bases lining up with TRBD1. CDR1 and CDR2 (germline): SNHLY, FYNNEI. This CDR3 contains 16 residues. V lost 2 bases to trimming and J lost 2 bases; unmatched junction nucleotides: 8. This chain's CDR3 is CASSESLPGQQETQYF. CDR3 coding DNA: TGTGCCAGCAGTGAATCTTTGCCGGGACAGCAAGAGACCCAGTACTTC.